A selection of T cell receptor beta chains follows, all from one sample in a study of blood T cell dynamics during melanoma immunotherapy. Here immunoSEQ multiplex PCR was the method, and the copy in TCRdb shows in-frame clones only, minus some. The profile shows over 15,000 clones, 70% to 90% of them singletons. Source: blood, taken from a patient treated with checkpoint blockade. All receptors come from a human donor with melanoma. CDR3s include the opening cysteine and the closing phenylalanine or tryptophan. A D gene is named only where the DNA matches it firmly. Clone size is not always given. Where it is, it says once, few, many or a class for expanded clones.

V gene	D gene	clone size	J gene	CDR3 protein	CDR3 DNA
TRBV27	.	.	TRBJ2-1	CASSPGPFEQFF	TGTGCCAGCAGTCCGGGACCCTTTGAGCAGTTCTTC
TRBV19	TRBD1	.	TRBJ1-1	CASSPGGNTEAFF	TGTGCCAGTAGTCCAGGGGGGAACACTGAAGCTTTCTTT
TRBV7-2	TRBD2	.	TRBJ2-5	CASSPRLAGGLETQYF	TGTGCCAGCAGCCCTCGACTAGCGGGAGGGTTAGAGACCCAGTACTTC
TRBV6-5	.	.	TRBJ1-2	CASSYGAGDNYGYTF	TGTGCCAGCAGTTACGGGGCAGGGGACAACTATGGCTACACCTTC
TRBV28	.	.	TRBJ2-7	CASSFVGVQYF	TGTGCCAGCAGTTTCGTCGGGGTGCAGTACTTC
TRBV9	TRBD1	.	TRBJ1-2	CASSVGQGAGGYGYTF	TGTGCCAGCAGCGTGGGGCAGGGGGCGGGCGGCTATGGCTACACCTTC
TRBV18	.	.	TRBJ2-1	CASSPRQYSYNEQFF	TGTGCCAGCTCACCGAGACAGTACTCCTACAATGAGCAGTTCTTC
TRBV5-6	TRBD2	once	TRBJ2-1	CASSRMTSGSYNEQFF	TGTGCCAGCAGCCGTATGACTAGCGGGTCATACAATGAGCAGTTCTTC
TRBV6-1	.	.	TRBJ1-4	CASNRQINEKLFF	TGTGCCAGCAATCGGCAGATTAATGAAAAACTGTTTTTT
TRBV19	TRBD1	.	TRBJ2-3	CASHTRQGSTDTQYF	TGTGCCAGTCATACCCGACAGGGGAGCACAGATACGCAGTATTTT
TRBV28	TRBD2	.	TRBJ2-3	CASSDTTSGSTDTQYF	TGTGCCAGCAGCGATACTACTAGCGGGAGTACAGATACGCAGTATTTT
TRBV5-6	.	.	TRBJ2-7	CASSLGGRNEQYF	TGTGCCAGCAGCTTAGGAGGTCGAAACGAGCAGTACTTC
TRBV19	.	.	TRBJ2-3	CASSWSRGIIDTQYF	TGTGCCAGTAGCTGGTCCAGGGGAATCATCGATACGCAGTATTTT
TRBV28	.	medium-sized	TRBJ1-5	CASDSEGNQPQHF	TGTGCCAGCGACAGCGAGGGCAATCAGCCCCAGCATTTT
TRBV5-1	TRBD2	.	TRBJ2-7	CASSFGTSNYEQYF	TGCGCCAGCAGCTTCGGGACTAGTAACTACGAGCAGTACTTC
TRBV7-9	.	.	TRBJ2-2	CASSLGPKSGELFF	TGTGCCAGCAGCTTGGGGCCCAAGTCCGGGGAGCTGTTTTTT
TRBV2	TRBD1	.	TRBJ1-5	CASSEGTGVSNQPQHF	TGTGCCAGCAGTGAAGGGACAGGGGTAAGCAATCAGCCCCAGCATTTT
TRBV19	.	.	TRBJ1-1	CASSIAAAEAFF	TGTGCCAGTAGTATTGCTGCAGCTGAAGCTTTCTTT
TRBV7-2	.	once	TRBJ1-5	CASSLAGQPQHF	TGTGCCAGCAGCTTAGCGGGACAGCCCCAGCATTTT
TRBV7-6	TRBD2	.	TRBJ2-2	CASSLQQLAGGNTGELFF	TGTGCCAGCAGCTTGCAACAACTAGCGGGAGGGAACACCGGGGAGCTGTTTTTT
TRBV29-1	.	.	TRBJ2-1	CSVEATGLAGDEQFF	TGCAGCGTTGAAGCGACGGGACTGGCAGGGGATGAGCAGTTCTTC
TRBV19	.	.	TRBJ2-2	CASSPAMNTGELFF	TGTGCCAGTAGTCCAGCTATGAACACCGGGGAGCTGTTTTTT
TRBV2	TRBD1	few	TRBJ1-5	CASSGQGGRNQPQHF	TGTGCCAGCAGCGGACAGGGTGGGCGCAATCAGCCCCAGCATTTT
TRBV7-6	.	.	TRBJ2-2	CASSLEQGGGTGELFF	TGTGCCAGCAGCTTAGAACAGGGCGGTGGCACCGGGGAGCTGTTTTTT
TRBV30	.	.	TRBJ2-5	CAWSGDSRETQYF	TGTGCCTGGAGCGGGGACTCGAGGGAGACCCAGTACTTC
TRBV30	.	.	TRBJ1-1	CAGRRHSLNTEAFF	TGTGCCGGGAGGCGTCACAGCTTAAACACTGAAGCTTTCTTT
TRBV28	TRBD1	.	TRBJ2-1	CASSSPGQGTDEQFF	TGTGCCAGCAGTAGCCCGGGACAGGGAACCGATGAGCAGTTCTTC
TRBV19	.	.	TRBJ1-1	CASSYSNTEAFF	TGTGCCAGTAGTTACTCGAACACTGAAGCTTTCTTT
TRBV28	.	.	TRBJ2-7	CASRATGPYEQYF	TGTGCCAGCAGGGCCACAGGTCCCTACGAGCAGTACTTC
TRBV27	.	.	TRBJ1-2	CASSHRLNYGYTF	TGTGCCAGCAGTCACCGCCTCAACTATGGCTACACCTTC
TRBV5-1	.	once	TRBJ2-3	CASSLGGTGTDTQYF	TGCGCCAGCAGCTTGGGGGGGACGGGGACAGATACGCAGTATTTT
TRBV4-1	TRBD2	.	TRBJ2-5	CASSPTSGRVQETQYF	TGCGCCAGCAGCCCGACTAGCGGGAGGGTTCAAGAGACCCAGTACTTC
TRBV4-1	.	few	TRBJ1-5	CASSPREGNQPQHF	TGCGCCAGCAGCCCCAGGGAGGGCAATCAGCCCCAGCATTTT
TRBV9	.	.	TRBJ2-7	CASSALPGSSYEQYF	TGTGCCAGCAGCGCACTCCCAGGGAGCTCCTACGAGCAGTACTTC
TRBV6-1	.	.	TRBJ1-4	CASRRQSNEKLFF	TGTGCCAGCAGAAGACAGTCTAATGAAAAACTGTTTTTT
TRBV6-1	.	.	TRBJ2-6	CASKQGGSGANVLTF	TGTGCCAGCAAACAGGGCGGGTCTGGGGCCAACGTCCTGACTTTC
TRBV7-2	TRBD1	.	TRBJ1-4	CASTRQGNEKLFF	TGTGCCAGCACCCGACAGGGGAATGAAAAACTGTTTTTT
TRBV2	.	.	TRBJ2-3	CASSAFRSTDTQYF	TGTGCCAGCAGTGCGTTTCGTAGCACAGATACGCAGTATTTT
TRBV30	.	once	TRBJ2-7	CAWNLGPYEQYF	TGTGCCTGGAACCTCGGACCCTACGAGCAGTACTTC
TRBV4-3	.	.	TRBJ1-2	CASSQGWRESGYTF	TGCGCCAGCAGCCAAGGTTGGAGAGAAAGTGGCTACACCTTC
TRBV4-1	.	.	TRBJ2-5	CASSQDFYVSGAVETQYF	TGCGCCAGCAGCCAAGATTTCTACGTCTCGGGGGCTGTGGAGACCCAGTACTTC